This note documents a single TCR beta chain sequence. The germline gene is not matched at one end of the junction; a read error may be the cause. The data derive from a study of T cells after yellow fever vaccination. Germline values: CDR1 SGHTA, CDR2 FQGNSA. The CDR3 consists of 15 residues. TCRdb re-analysed the 5' RACE reads in MiXCR, keeping a single row per CDR3 protein. This sample has about 400,000 distinct CDR3 sequences, with 6.2% found just once. The clonotype originates from a man aged 25 to 40 who received the YFV17D yellow fever vaccine. The chain has TRBV7-2 and TRBJ2-7; TRBD2 aligns across 10 bases. The sequencing used PBMCs, collected 5 days after the yellow fever booster vaccination. Here the CDR3 reads CASSLAGTSAREQYF. CDR3 sequence (DNA): TGTGCCAGCAGCCTAGCCGGGACTAGCGCGAGAGAGCAGTACTTC.